The 20 T cell receptor beta chains reported below all come from one sample, sequenced in a study of response to subunit inactivated influenza vaccine. A single record per CDR3 protein comes from TCRdb applying MiXCR to the RT-PCR reads. The profile shows around 530,000 distinct CDR3 sequences, approximately 12% of them singletons. This specimen was PBMCs from blood, taken on the day of vaccination. The receptor source for this set is a man aged 50 to 60 who received an inactivated influenza vaccine.

In its sample, this clonotype was seen a few times. The J gene is TRBJ2-5, the V gene TRBV6-2 or TRBV6-3; 8 positions agree with TRBD1. There are 12 residues in the CDR3. With V trimmed by 5 bases and J by 5 bases, 1 base remained unmatched. In germline, CDR1 is MNHEY, CDR2 SVGEGT. The DNA of the CDR3 is TGTGCCAGCAGTAGACAGGGGGAGACCCAGTACTTC. Translated: CASSRQGETQYF.

This clonotype was detected a few times. The J gene is TRBJ2-7, the V gene TRBV19; possibly TRBD2 for D (5 bases). The germline gives CDR1 LNHDA, CDR2 SQIVND (reference sequence). The CDR3 runs 14 residues. V was trimmed by 3 bases and J by 3 bases, leaving 12 bases between them. The DNA for the CDR3 is TGTGCCAGTAGTATCTTGGGGAGTGGCTACGAGCAGTACTTC. Its translation: CASSILGSGYEQYF.

Only a few counts were recorded for this clonotype. The V and J genes are TRBV29-1 and TRBJ2-1, with 10 bases matching TRBD2. V shed 3 bases and J 7 bases; nucleotides not matched to a gene: 9. The CDR3 loop spans 15 amino acids. The germline CDR1 and CDR2 sequences are SQVTM and ANQGSEA. DNA of the CDR3: TGCAGCGTTGAGCCCCTAGCGGGAGTTCCTAATGAGCAGTTCTTC. Translating gives CSVEPLAGVPNEQFF.

This clonotype occurred a few times. The CDR3 sequence: CASRRLGNTIYF. Here the CDR3 DNA reads TGTGCCAGCCGCCGCCTTGGAAACACCATATATTTT. V gene TRBV12-3 or TRBV12-4 combines with J gene TRBJ1-3, with D unclear. V lost 8 bases and J 3 bases, leaving 8 bases between the germline ends. The CDR3 length is 12 residues.

The V call is TRBV4-3, the J call TRBJ2-7; D uncertain. V lost 0 bases, J lost 0 bases, and 9 bases lay in between. The CDR3 totals 15 residues. Germline CDR1 and CDR2: LGHNA and YSLEER. CDR3 region: CASSQDVWSSYEQYF. The CDR3 DNA reads TGCGCCAGCAGCCAAGATGTGTGGAGCTCCTACGAGCAGTACTTC.

J is TRBJ2-3 and V is TRBV20-1; 7 nucleotides agree with TRBD1. The CDR3 is 15 amino acids. The J segment lost 1 base and the V segment lost 3 bases, leaving 7 bases of the junction unmatched. Germline assignment: CDR1 DFQATT and CDR2 SNEGSKA (reference sequence). CDR3 protein: CSASARQGGTDTQYF. The CDR3 nucleotides are TGCAGTGCTAGTGCCCGACAGGGCGGCACAGATACGCAGTATTTT.

This clonotype was seen a few times. The chain couples TRBV7-9 to TRBJ2-4; D perhaps matches TRBD1 (5 bases). The length of the CDR3 is 16 residues. In germline, CDR1 is SEHNR, CDR2 FQNEAQ (reference sequence). Deletions cut 3 bases from V and 2 bases from J, with 14 bases between. The CDR3 region has the DNA TGTGCCAGCAGCTTCTCCAGGGCCATGACCAAAAACATTCAGTACTTC. Its protein product is CASSFSRAMTKNIQYF. Filled out from reference TRBV7-9 and TRBJ2-4, the complete variable domain reads DTGVSQNPRHKITKRGQNVTFRCDPISEHNRLYWYRQTLGQGPEFLTYFQNEAQLEKSRLLSDRFSAERPKGSFSTLEIQRTEQGDSAMYLCASSFSRAMTKNIQYFGAGTRLSVL.

The table lists this clonotype with many counts. This sequence joins TRBV19 and TRBJ2-3, with D tentatively TRBD1 (5 bases). V lost 5 bases, J lost 0 bases, and 12 bases lay in between. Looked up from germline, CDR1 is LNHDA and CDR2 is SQIVND (reference sequence). The CDR3 consists of 15 residues. This chain's CDR3 is CASSVKDTSTDTQYF. In DNA form, the CDR3 reads TGTGCCAGTAGTGTGAAGGACACTAGCACAGATACGCAGTATTTT.

There are many counts of this clonotype. The chain employs TRBV5-1 and TRBJ2-1; D is unresolved. Germline V lookup: CDR1 SGHRS, CDR2 YFSETQ. The CDR3 consists of 15 residues. V was trimmed by 2 bases and J by 4 bases, leaving 13 bases between them. CDR3 sequence (DNA): TGCGCCAGCAGCTTCACGGCTGATTTTTACAATGAGCAGTTCTTC. Translation: CASSFTADFYNEQFF.

The CDR3 DNA reads TGTGCCAGCAGCTTAGAGGGGGGACTAGCGGGGGAGACCCAGTACTTC. It specifies CASSLEGGLAGETQYF. The chain joins TRBV7-2 to TRBJ2-5; TRBD2 matches 13 bases. CDR1 is SGHTA, CDR2 FQGNSA, per germline. The CDR3 totals 16 residues. After removal of 1 base from V and 5 bases from J, the junction contained 4 bases not matched to a gene. Using reference TRBV7-2 and TRBJ2-5 for the parts outside the CDR3, the full variable domain is GAGVSQSPSNKVTEKGKDVELRCDPISGHTALYWYRQSLGQGLEFLIYFQGNSAPDKSGLPSDRFSAERTGGSVSTLTIQRTQQEDSAVYLCASSLEGGLAGETQYFGPGTRLLVL.

This clonotype appeared many times. V usage is TRBV28 and J usage is TRBJ2-1; 7 bases align to TRBD2. With 2 bases clipped from V and 8 bases from J, the junction kept 6 bases outside the gene matches. The CDR3 loop spans 14 amino acids. Germline CDR1 MDHEN, CDR2 SYDVKM. The CDR3 coding sequence is TGTGCCAGCAGTTTAGCGGGAGAATTAGATGAGCAGTTCTTC. Residues: CASSLAGELDEQFF.

Concerning this clonotype: At one of its ends the junction is not consistent with the germline gene, which may arise from a read error. The chain joins TRBV7-7 to TRBJ2-2; D unresolved. The CDR3 runs to 13 residues. Germline V gene lookup returns CDR1 SSHAT and CDR2 FNYEAQ (reference sequence). DNA for the CDR3: TGTGCTAGCAGCTCCCATCGCACCGGGGAGCTGTTTTTT. It translates to CASSSHRTGELFF.

The table lists this clonotype with a few counts. The rearrangement uses TRBV2 and TRBJ2-1; no firm D call. Looked up from germline, CDR1 is SNHLY and CDR2 is FYNNEI. Deletions cut 6 bases from V and 4 bases from J, with 10 bases between. CDR3 length: 13 amino acids. In nucleotides, the CDR3 is TGTGCCAGCAGACCCGCAACTTACAATGAGCAGTTCTTC. This codes for CASRPATYNEQFF.

This clonotype was found many times. This rearrangement joins TRBV20-1 to TRBJ1-1, with no clear D. The germline V gene encodes CDR1 DFQATT and CDR2 SNEGSKA (reference sequence). The V and J ends lost 3 bases and 3 bases respectively, with 11 bases between them. This CDR3 is 13 amino acids long. The CDR3 region is CSASFRVDTEAFF. CDR3 DNA sequence: TGCAGTGCTAGTTTTCGAGTGGACACTGAAGCTTTCTTT.

This clonotype has at least ten counts. The chain carries TRBV7-2 and TRBJ2-6, with a tentative D call TRBD2 (5 bases). Deletions cut 3 bases from V and 0 bases from J, with 6 bases between. Germline-derived CDR1 and CDR2 are SGHTA and FQGNSA. The CDR3 consists of 15 residues. CDR3: CASSLAGSGANVLTF. The CDR3 DNA sequence: TGTGCCAGCAGCTTGGCGGGCTCTGGGGCCAACGTCCTGACTTTC.

The V call is TRBV10-3, the J call TRBJ1-5, with D possibly TRBD1 on 6 matching bases. Looked up from germline, CDR1 is ENHRY and CDR2 is SYGVKD. Trimming took off 10 bases at V and 0 bases at J, with 13 bases between the two ends. This CDR3 is 14 amino acids long. The CDR3 protein is CASATGYSNQPQHF. The CDR3 nucleotides read TGTGCCAGCGCAACAGGGTATAGCAATCAGCCCCAGCATTTT.

The V and J genes are TRBV4-3 and TRBJ1-1, with 7 bases lining up with TRBD1. CDR1 LGHNA and CDR2 YSLEER come from the germline V gene. Germline trimming cut 0 bases from V and 11 bases from J; bases unmatched to any gene: 12. The CDR3 totals 15 residues. CDR3 amino acids: CASSQDKVGRRGAFF. CDR3 nucleotide sequence: TGCGCCAGCAGCCAAGATAAGGTGGGGCGCAGGGGGGCTTTCTTT.

The chain recombines TRBV7-2 with TRBJ1-1; tentative D call: TRBD1 (5 bases). Trimming pared 3 bases from V and 6 bases from J, leaving 11 bases between. This CDR3 contains 13 residues. Germline V lookup: CDR1 SGHTA, CDR2 FQGNSA. Here the CDR3 DNA reads TGTGCCAGCAGCTTGAGGGGTTCTTCTGAAGCTTTCTTT. Amino acid sequence: CASSLRGSSEAFF.

The chain carries TRBV19 and TRBJ2-3; TRBD2 matches at 15 bases. V gave up 9 bases and J gave up 8 bases; unmatched junction bases: 6. CDR1 and CDR2 from the germline V gene are LNHDA and SQIVND (reference sequence). This CDR3 has 14 amino acids. Here the CDR3 reads CASGTSGRSGTQYF. The DNA of the CDR3 is TGTGCCAGCGGGACTAGCGGGAGGTCGGGTACGCAGTATTTT.

This clonotype was seen more than once but under ten times. The rearrangement joins TRBV20-1 to TRBJ2-1, with D perhaps matching TRBD1 or TRBD2 (5 bases each). V was cut by 3 bases and J by 0 bases, with 9 bases left in between. Looked up from germline, CDR1 is DFQATT and CDR2 is SNEGSKA (reference sequence). This CDR3 is 14 amino acids long. In DNA, the CDR3 is TGCAGTGCTAGCGGGACGCACTCCTACAATGAGCAGTTCTTC. Translating gives CSASGTHSYNEQFF.